The 13 T cell receptor beta chains below come from one sample, sequenced in a study of blood T cell repertoires in COVID-19. Sequencing used immunoSEQ multiplex PCR; TCRdb keeps in-frame clones, though not all of them. Among hundreds of thousands of clones, 85% were seen once, and the ten largest hold approximately 9%. The sample consisted of PBMCs or T cells enriched from blood (not recorded which). These receptors were taken from a woman aged 45-65 years with acute COVID-19.

The V call is TRBV5-1, the J call TRBJ1-1; D perhaps matches TRBD1 (6 bases). Germline V gene lookup returns CDR1 SGHRS and CDR2 YFSETQ. V gave up 3 bases and J gave up 0 bases, with 9 bases separating them. This CDR3 has 14 residues. CDR3 sequence (DNA): TGCGCCAGCAGCTCCGGGACACTGAACACTGAAGCTTTCTTT. Translation: CASSSGTLNTEAFF.

This chain connects TRBV19 to TRBJ1-2; D is undetermined. Germline V CDR1 and CDR2: LNHDA, SQIVND (reference sequence). This CDR3 contains 13 residues. The V end lost 0 bases, the J end lost 4 bases, and 6 bases lay between the germline ends. The chain's CDR3 is CASSIERFYGYTF. The CDR3 DNA is TGTGCCAGTAGTATAGAGAGGTTCTATGGCTACACCTTC. Filled out from reference TRBV19 and TRBJ1-2, the complete variable domain reads DGGITQSPKYLFRKEGQNVTLSCEQNLNHDAMYWYRQDPGQGLRLIYYSQIVNDFQKGDIAEGYSVSREKKESFPLTVTSAQKNPTAFYLCASSIERFYGYTFGSGTRLTVV.

As regards this clone: The same CDR3 can be traced to other DNA sequences in this sample. The V gene is TRBV5-8, the J gene TRBJ1-1, with a tentative D call TRBD1 (6 bases). V lost 0 bases and J lost 5, with 11 bases in between. CDR3 length equals 14 residues. The germline V gene has CDR1 SGHTS and CDR2 YDEGEE. The CDR3 DNA follows: TGTGCCAGCAGCTTGGCCAGGGGCGGGACTGAAGCTTTCTTT. This sequence encodes CASSLARGGTEAFF. Combining the CDR3 with reference TRBV5-8 and TRBJ1-1 gives the whole variable domain EAGVTQSPTHLIKTRGQQATLRCSPISGHTSVYWYQQALGLGLQFLLWYDEGEERNRGNFPPRFSGRQFPNYSSELNVNALELEDSALYLCASSLARGGTEAFFGQGTRLTVV.

This clone was seen a handful of times. V is TRBV29-1 and J is TRBJ1-1; 7 bases map to TRBD1. Looked up from germline, CDR1 is SQVTM and CDR2 is ANQGSEA. The CDR3 runs to 13 residues. The V gene end was trimmed by 5 bases and the J gene end by 6 bases; junction bases not matched to a gene: 9. Here the CDR3 DNA reads TGCAGCGTTACCGGGACAGAGATTTCTGAAGCTTTCTTT. Translating gives CSVTGTEISEAFF.

The CDR3 loop is CASRAEIFSSYNEQFF. The CDR3 bases are TGTGCCAGCAGAGCGGAGATCTTTAGCTCCTACAATGAGCAGTTCTTC. V is TRBV11-2 and J is TRBJ2-1; a weak D match, TRBD2 (5 bases). This CDR3 has 16 amino acids. V dropped 6 bases and J dropped 0 bases, with 15 bases sitting between them. Germline CDR1 and CDR2: SGHAT and FQNNGV.

V usage is TRBV29-1 and J usage is TRBJ2-2; no clear D. The germline V gene encodes CDR1 SQVTM and CDR2 ANQGSEA. V lost 6 bases to trimming and J lost 8 bases, with 13 bases between them. CDR3 length: 12 amino acids. In DNA, the CDR3 is TGCAGCGTGGCGGAACCGAGGGGGGAGCTGTTTTTT. Its translation: CSVAEPRGELFF.

J is TRBJ1-5 and V is TRBV6-5, with 8 bases lining up with TRBD1. The germline gives CDR1 MNHEY, CDR2 SVGAGI. V shed 6 bases and J 6 bases; nucleotides not matched to a gene: 4. The CDR3 is made up of 13 amino acids. The CDR3 sequence: CASRTGDGQPQHF. CDR3 DNA sequence: TGTGCCAGCAGGACAGGGGACGGTCAGCCCCAGCATTTT.

The CDR3 DNA reads as TGTGCCAGCAGTCTAGCGGGGGGCGGCGGCACCGGGGAGCTGTTTTTT. Translation: CASSLAGGGGTGELFF. This chain uses TRBV9 with TRBJ2-2; 11 bases match TRBD2. The germline V gene encodes CDR1 SGDLS and CDR2 YYNGEE. The V segment lost 5 bases and the J segment 4 bases; nucleotides outside the gene matches: 7. The CDR3 runs to 16 residues.

The chain carries TRBV30 and TRBJ2-3; 9 bases align to TRBD1. The length of the CDR3 is 15 residues. The germline V gene has CDR1 GTSNPN and CDR2 SVGIG (reference sequence). With 0 bases clipped from V and 3 bases from J, the junction kept 4 bases outside the gene matches. The CDR3 DNA reads as TGTGCCTGGAGTGTACCGGACAGGGGAACAGATACGCAGTATTTT. Translated, it gives CAWSVPDRGTDTQYF. Full variable domain (missing parts from reference TRBV30 and TRBJ2-3): SQTIHQWPATLVQPVGSPLSLECTVEGTSNPNLYWYRQAAGRGLQLLFYSVGIGQISSEVPQNLSASRPQDRQFILSSKKLLLSDSGFYLCAWSVPDRGTDTQYFGPGTRLTVL.

This clone is a singleton in its sample. This chain links TRBV4-1 with TRBJ1-4, with 7 bases identical to TRBD1. Germline assignment: CDR1 MGHRA and CDR2 YSYEKL. The V segment lost 4 bases and the J segment 3 bases; nucleotides outside the gene matches: 5. This CDR3 has 15 residues. The CDR3 protein is CASSLTGDPNEKLFF. The CDR3 nucleotides read TGCGCCAGCAGCCTAACAGGGGACCCTAATGAAAAACTGTTTTTT.

In its sample, this clone was seen a few times. This rearrangement joins TRBV6-5 to TRBJ2-7; maybe TRBD1 (5 bases). The CDR3 has 14 residues. The ends were cut back, 8 bases at V and 4 bases at J, with 18 bases in the middle. Germline assignment: CDR1 MNHEY and CDR2 SVGAGI. The CDR3 loop is CASAMYQGWYEQYF. CDR3 DNA: TGTGCCAGCGCAATGTATCAGGGCTGGTACGAGCAGTACTTC.

V gene TRBV30 combines with J gene TRBJ1-2; D remains unclear. V was trimmed by 0 bases and J by 2 bases, leaving 10 bases between them. The CDR3 is 14 amino acids. CDR1 GTSNPN and CDR2 SVGIG come from the germline V gene (reference sequence). As DNA, the CDR3 is TGTGCCTGGAGTGTACGTGACTCGAACTATGGCTACACCTTC. It yields the protein CAWSVRDSNYGYTF.

The V gene is TRBV4-2, the J gene TRBJ1-1; 10 positions match TRBD1. Germline V gene data show CDR1 as LGHNA and CDR2 as YNFKEQ. There are 14 residues in the CDR3. Trimming at V came to 6 bases and at J to 6 bases, leaving 7 bases not matched to a gene. The CDR3 coding sequence is TGTGCCAGCAGGAGAGAAGGACAGGGGGCTGAAGCTTTCTTT. It is translated as CASRREGQGAEAFF.